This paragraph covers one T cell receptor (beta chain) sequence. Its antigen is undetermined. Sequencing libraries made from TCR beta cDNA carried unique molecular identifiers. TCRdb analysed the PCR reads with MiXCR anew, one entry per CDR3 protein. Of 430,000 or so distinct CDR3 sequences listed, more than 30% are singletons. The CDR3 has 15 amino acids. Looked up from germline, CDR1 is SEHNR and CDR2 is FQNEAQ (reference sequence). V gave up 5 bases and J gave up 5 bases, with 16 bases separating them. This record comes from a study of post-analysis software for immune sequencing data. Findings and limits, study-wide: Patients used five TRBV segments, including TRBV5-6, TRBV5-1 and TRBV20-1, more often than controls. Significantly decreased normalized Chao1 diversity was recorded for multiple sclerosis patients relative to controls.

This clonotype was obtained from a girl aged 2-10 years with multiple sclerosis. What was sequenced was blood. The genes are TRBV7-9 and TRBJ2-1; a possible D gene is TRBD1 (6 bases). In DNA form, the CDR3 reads TGTGCCAGCAGCGTTAGGCAGGGGACAAACAATGAGCAGTTCTTC. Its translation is CASSVRQGTNNEQFF.